The 2 T cell receptor beta chains given below trace back to one sample, sequenced in a study of CXCR3-negative and CXCR3-positive naive CD8 T cells (dated by TCRdb to the late 2010s). Instrument on record: NextSeq 550. The Human TCR Profiling Kit (MiLaboratory) was used to prepare UMI-labeled 5' RACE TRB cDNA libraries. The reads went through TCRdb reprocessing, and each CDR3 protein sequence gets one entry with no DNA. This sample's table has entries for approximately 66,000 distinct CDR3 sequences. The ten largest clonotypes hold approximately 1.5% of the sample. The sequencing sample was made of naive CXCR3- CD8+ T cells from blood. This specimen's cell subset or site label, per the study, means: CD45RO-CCR7+CD27+CD95- naive CD8+ T cells lacking CXCR3 (TNR3-). These receptors all stem from a human donor in good health. Some clones in this sample may be carry-over from other donors' samples.

V and J are TRBV19 and TRBJ2-3; TCRdb's D gene call, TRBD2, goes unchecked for lack of DNA. CDR1 and CDR2 from the germline V gene are LNHDA and SQIVND (reference sequence). The CDR3 loop spans 15 amino acids. CDR3 residues: CASSPTVSPADTQYF.

The chain is built from TRBV9 and TRBJ1-2; TCRdb designates TRBD1, a call that cannot be tested without DNA. CDR1 and CDR2 from the germline V gene are SGDLS and YYNGEE. The CDR3 consists of 12 residues. CDR3 protein: CASSGETDGYTF.